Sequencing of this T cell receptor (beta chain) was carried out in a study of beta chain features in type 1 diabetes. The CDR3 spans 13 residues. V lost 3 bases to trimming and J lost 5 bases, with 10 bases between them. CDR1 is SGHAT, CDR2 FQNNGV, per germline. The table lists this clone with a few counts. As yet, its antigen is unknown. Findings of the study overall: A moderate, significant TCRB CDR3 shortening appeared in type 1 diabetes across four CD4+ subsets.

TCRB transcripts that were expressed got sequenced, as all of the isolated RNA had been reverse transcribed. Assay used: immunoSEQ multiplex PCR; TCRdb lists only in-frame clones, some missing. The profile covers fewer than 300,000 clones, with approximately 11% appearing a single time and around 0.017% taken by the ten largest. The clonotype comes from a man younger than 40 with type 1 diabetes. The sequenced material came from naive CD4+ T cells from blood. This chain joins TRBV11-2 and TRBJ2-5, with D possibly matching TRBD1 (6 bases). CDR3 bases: TGTGCCAGCAGCTTTGCAGGGGCGGAGACCCAGTACTTC. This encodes CASSFAGAETQYF.